This paragraph reports one TCR beta chain. The entry originates in a study of CD8 T cells in Susac syndrome. Random hexamers served to reverse transcribe about 0.5 to 1 ug RNA. Via MiXCR, TCRdb re-called the immunoSEQ multiplex PCR reads, giving one row per CDR3 protein. Of some 18,000 distinct CDR3 sequences listed, roughly 95% are singletons. The CDR3 has 14 amino acids. Negative isolation was used for CD8+ and CD4+ T cells and FACS enrichment for TEMRA cells. This rearrangement joins TRBV21-1 to TRBJ2-7. TRBV21-1 is noted as a pseudogene. The sequenced sample was CD8+ T cells from PBMCs. The receptor comes from a human donor in good health. The CDR3 protein is CASSKVDSSYEQYF. The CDR3 nucleotides are TGTGCCAGCAGCAAAGTTGACAGTTCCTACGAGCAGTACTTC.